This T cell receptor beta chain was captured by sequencing in a study of cytotoxic CD8 clonotypes in ibrutinib-treated CLL. Study details: It was after a median about twelve months of treatment, range 6 to 36, that response samples were taken.

Comments on this clone: Its target is unknown.

Assay used: immunoSEQ multiplex PCR; TCRdb lists only in-frame clones, some missing. The sample includes 70,000 to 80,000 clones, around 84% of them seen just once. Libraries of TCR beta were made from about 2.2 micrograms of genomic DNA that came from cryopreserved PBMCs. Study results and caveats: Treatment saw public clonotypes, which were uncommon, either contract or stay stable. Clonality at baseline surpassed age-matched healthy donors and tracked circulating CD8+ T-cell counts.

Trimming stripped 4 bases from V and 1 base from J, with 8 bases between. The CDR3 has 14 amino acids. Germline V CDR1 and CDR2: SGHNT, YYREEE (reference sequence). The chain combines TRBV5-4 with TRBJ2-2; D uncertain. This specimen was PBMCs, taken at disease progression, from a patient treated with ibrutinib. This clonotype originated in a human donor with chronic lymphocytic leukemia. For the CDR3, the DNA is TGTGCCAGCAGCCGATCTCGGAACACCGGGGAGCTGTTTTTT. It specifies CASSRSRNTGELFF.